One and the same sample provided the 24 T cell receptor beta chains below, sequenced in a study of cytomegalovirus exposure and HLA in healthy donors. Libraries were prepared by immunoSEQ multiplex PCR; TCRdb keeps only in-frame clonotypes and omits some of them. The table lists 65,000 or so clones, about 94% of them singletons. Sequenced input: PBMCs. The receptors were sampled from a man between 18 and 35 years old in good health and CMV-seropositive.

This sequence joins TRBV20-1 and TRBJ2-1; 7 positions match TRBD2. This CDR3 comprises 11 residues. Germline V gene data show CDR1 as DFQATT and CDR2 as SNEGSKA (reference sequence). CDR3 region: CTWSGDNEQFF. The CDR3 region has the DNA TGCACGTGGAGCGGGGACAATGAGCAGTTCTTC.

V is TRBV28 and J is TRBJ1-1; 10 bases align to TRBD1. Germline assignment: CDR1 MDHEN and CDR2 SYDVKM. The CDR3 totals 14 residues. The trim removed 5 bases at V and 5 bases at J, leaving 5 bases unmatched. CDR3 loop: CASSTDRGITEAFF. In DNA, the CDR3 is TGTGCCAGCAGTACGGACAGGGGGATTACTGAAGCTTTCTTT.

The chain employs TRBV5-8 and TRBJ2-5; TRBD2 matches at 9 bases. This CDR3 has 15 residues. Per germline, CDR1 SGHTS and CDR2 YDEGEE. Trimming removed 4 bases from V and 5 bases from J; junction bases left unmatched: 9. Here the CDR3 reads CASSQGGRDGETQYF. DNA for the CDR3: TGTGCCAGCAGCCAAGGCGGGAGGGATGGCGAGACCCAGTACTTC.

The CDR3 sequence: CASSLGLADYNEQFF. In DNA form, the CDR3 reads TGTGCCAGCAGCTTAGGCCTAGCGGATTACAATGAGCAGTTCTTC. V usage is TRBV7-3 and J usage is TRBJ2-1, with TRBD2 matching 7 bases. The V and J ends lost 2 bases and 4 bases, in that order; junction bases with no gene match: 5. The CDR3 runs to 15 residues. CDR1 is SGHTA and CDR2 is FQGTGA in the germline V gene.

The J gene is TRBJ2-1, the V gene TRBV5-4; 10 nucleotides line up with TRBD2. The CDR3 runs to 17 residues. The J segment lost 4 bases and the V segment lost 3 bases, leaving 10 bases of the junction unmatched. Germline lookup yields CDR1 SGHNT and CDR2 YYREEE (reference sequence). The chain's CDR3 is CASSSALAGGVYNEQFF. The CDR3 DNA follows: TGTGCCAGCAGCTCAGCCTTAGCGGGAGGAGTTTACAATGAGCAGTTCTTC.

This clone has just one count. This chain links TRBV27 with TRBJ2-2; 11 bases align to TRBD2. The V segment lost 0 bases and the J segment 2 bases; nucleotides outside the gene matches: 8. Per the germline V gene, CDR1 is MNHEY and CDR2 is SMNVEV (reference sequence). The CDR3 has 19 amino acids. CDR3 sequence: CASSLSWVAGGQNTGELFF. CDR3 in DNA: TGTGCCAGCAGTTTATCTTGGGTAGCGGGAGGGCAAAACACCGGGGAGCTGTTTTTT.

CDR3 DNA sequence: TGCGCCAGCAGCGGAGGGATCTATGGCTACACCTTC. Translation: CASSGGIYGYTF. The V and J genes are TRBV5-1 and TRBJ1-2; no reliable D call. The ends were cut back, 4 bases at V and 4 bases at J, with 8 bases in the middle. The CDR3 sequence is 12 residues long. Per the germline V gene, CDR1 is SGHRS and CDR2 is YFSETQ.

The chain couples TRBV12-5 to TRBJ2-5; 10 bases are a match to TRBD2. CDR1 and CDR2 (germline): LGHNT, FRNRAP. The CDR3 sequence is 13 residues long. J gave up 2 bases and V 9 bases, and 3 bases lay outside the gene matches. CDR3 in DNA: TGTGCTAGCGCACTAGCGGGGCAAGAGACCCAGTACTTC. This translates into CASALAGQETQYF.

The chain combines TRBV29-1 with TRBJ1-2, with TRBD1 as a possible D gene (6 bases). Germline CDR1 reads SQVTM; CDR2 reads ANQGSEA. This CDR3 comprises 15 residues. V lost 4 bases to trimming and J lost 4 bases, with 19 bases between them. In DNA, the CDR3 is TGCAGCGTTGGTAAGGACAGCAACGGAGCCTATGGCTACACCTTC. Translated: CSVGKDSNGAYGYTF.

CDR3 sequence (DNA): TGTGCCAGCCAAGAACGGTCCAACTATGGCTACACCTTC. It yields the protein CASQERSNYGYTF. The V call is TRBV13, the J call TRBJ1-2; no clear D. The CDR3 length is 13 residues. Germline CDR1 and CDR2: PRHDT and FYEKMQ (reference sequence). V dropped 8 bases and J dropped 2 bases, with 12 bases sitting between them.

This chain uses TRBV29-1 with TRBJ2-1, with D possibly TRBD1 on 5 matching bases. CDR1 and CDR2 from the germline V gene are SQVTM and ANQGSEA. CDR3 length: 11 residues. The CDR3 region is CSDLQGNEQFF. Written as DNA, the CDR3 is TGCAGTGACCTTCAGGGCAATGAGCAGTTCTTC.

The genes are TRBV6-6 and TRBJ2-1; 8 positions agree with TRBD1. Germline CDR1 reads MNHNY; CDR2 reads SVGAGI (reference sequence). CDR3 length equals 14 residues. V lost 2 bases to trimming and J lost 9 bases; unmatched junction nucleotides: 6. As DNA, the CDR3 is TGTGCCAGCAGTTACCTGGACAGGGTGGGTGAGCAGTTCTTC. Its translation is CASSYLDRVGEQFF.

The CDR3 nucleotides read TGTGCCAGCAGTTTAGCCTCCTATGGAGAGACCCAGTACTTC. It codes for CASSLASYGETQYF. The chain employs TRBV27 and TRBJ2-5; D gene ambiguous. The CDR3 is 14 residues long. V gave up 2 bases and J gave up 4 bases, with 11 bases separating them. Germline CDR1 reads MNHEY; CDR2 reads SMNVEV (reference sequence).

CDR3 bases: TGTGCCAGCAGCCCAACTCGGGGAGGGCAGTATTTT. Translated: CASSPTRGGQYF. The chain couples TRBV11-2 to TRBJ2-3, with D tentatively TRBD2 (6 bases). CDR1 and CDR2 from the germline V gene are SGHAT and FQNNGV. Trimming left V 5 bases short and J 11 bases short, with 14 bases between. This CDR3 has 12 amino acids.

The J gene is TRBJ2-7, the V gene TRBV29-1; TRBD2 agrees at 11 bases. V lost 6 bases, J lost 5 bases, and 12 bases stayed unmatched. Per the germline V gene, CDR1 is SQVTM and CDR2 is ANQGSEA. The CDR3 covers 15 residues. As DNA, the CDR3 is TGCAGCGTATACTATACTAGCGGGAGTGAAAACGAGCAGTACTTC. Its protein is CSVYYTSGSENEQYF.

The genes are TRBV18 and TRBJ2-1; 10 bases map to TRBD2. V was pared by 4 bases and J by 7 bases, with 10 bases of the junction left unmatched. The CDR3 runs 16 residues. Germline CDR1 is KGHSH and CDR2 is LQKENI. The CDR3 spells CASSLESGRALNEQFF. The CDR3 DNA follows: TGTGCCAGCTCACTCGAGAGCGGGAGGGCCCTAAATGAGCAGTTCTTC.

In DNA form, the CDR3 reads TGTGCTAGTGGTTTAGGAGACTACGAGCAGTACTTC. Protein: CASGLGDYEQYF. The chain has TRBV12-5 and TRBJ2-7; the D is unclear. Germline CDR1 and CDR2: LGHNT and FRNRAP. This CDR3 comprises 12 residues. Trimming stripped 3 bases from V and 3 bases from J, with 6 bases between.

This clone has a handful of counts. V is TRBV4-3 and J is TRBJ2-7, with a possible D match to TRBD2 (5 bases). There are 13 residues in the CDR3. Germline CDR1 LGHNA, CDR2 YSLEER. Trimming left V 6 bases short and J 3 bases short, with 12 bases between. The CDR3 loop is CASSTGLGYEQYF. DNA for the CDR3: TGCGCCAGCAGTACGGGATTAGGCTACGAGCAGTACTTC.

CDR3 in amino acids: CASRVVPAADNEKLFF. The CDR3 region has the DNA TGTGCCAGCCGAGTTGTGCCGGCGGCTGATAATGAAAAACTGTTTTTT. The chain joins TRBV28 to TRBJ1-4; no definite D call. The CDR3 extends over 16 amino acids. Germline V gene data show CDR1 as MDHEN and CDR2 as SYDVKM. Trimming cost V 8 bases and J 4 bases, with 20 bases left between them.

This chain links TRBV5-6 with TRBJ1-5; D not resolved. Germline V gives CDR1 SGHDT, CDR2 YYEEEE. This CDR3 comprises 14 residues. V lost 3 bases, J lost 12 bases, and 19 bases lay in between. The CDR3 DNA sequence: TGTGCCAGCAGCTCCACCGGGAAGGTGTCAGTCCAGCATTTT. Its translation: CASSSTGKVSVQHF.

V gene TRBV5-4 combines with J gene TRBJ1-1; D perhaps matches TRBD1 (5 bases). The V gene's germline CDR1 is SGHNT and CDR2 YYREEE (reference sequence). Trimming stripped 0 bases from V and 0 bases from J, with 9 bases between. This CDR3 is 15 amino acids long. The CDR3 sequence is CASSLAAGMNTEAFF. In DNA form, the CDR3 reads TGTGCCAGCAGCTTGGCAGCAGGGATGAACACTGAAGCTTTCTTT.

V usage is TRBV12-5 and J usage is TRBJ2-3; D is uncertain. The CDR3 runs to 15 residues. Trimming took 0 bases from V and 2 from J, leaving 9 bases between them. CDR1 is LGHNT and CDR2 is FRNRAP in the germline V gene. CDR3 sequence reads: CASGLVELSTDTQYF. The CDR3 DNA reads as TGTGCTAGTGGTTTGGTAGAACTGTCCACAGATACGCAGTATTTT.

The gene calls are TRBV27 and TRBJ2-2; maybe TRBD2 (5 bases). V lost 0 bases, J lost 7 bases, and 12 bases lay in between. This CDR3 has 15 residues. The germline gives CDR1 MNHEY, CDR2 SMNVEV (reference sequence). The CDR3 is CASSLSAGMSGELFF. Here the CDR3 DNA reads TGTGCCAGCAGTTTATCGGCGGGTATGAGCGGGGAGCTGTTTTTT.

The V gene is TRBV25-1, the J gene TRBJ2-7, with 8 nucleotides matching TRBD2. This CDR3 has 18 residues. Germline trimming cut 4 bases from V and 2 bases from J; bases unmatched to any gene: 16. Looked up from germline, CDR1 is MGHDK and CDR2 is SYGVNS. The CDR3 region is CASSGGTWASGLTYEQYF. The CDR3 bases are TGTGCCAGCAGTGGGGGGACGTGGGCTAGCGGGCTGACCTACGAGCAGTACTTC.